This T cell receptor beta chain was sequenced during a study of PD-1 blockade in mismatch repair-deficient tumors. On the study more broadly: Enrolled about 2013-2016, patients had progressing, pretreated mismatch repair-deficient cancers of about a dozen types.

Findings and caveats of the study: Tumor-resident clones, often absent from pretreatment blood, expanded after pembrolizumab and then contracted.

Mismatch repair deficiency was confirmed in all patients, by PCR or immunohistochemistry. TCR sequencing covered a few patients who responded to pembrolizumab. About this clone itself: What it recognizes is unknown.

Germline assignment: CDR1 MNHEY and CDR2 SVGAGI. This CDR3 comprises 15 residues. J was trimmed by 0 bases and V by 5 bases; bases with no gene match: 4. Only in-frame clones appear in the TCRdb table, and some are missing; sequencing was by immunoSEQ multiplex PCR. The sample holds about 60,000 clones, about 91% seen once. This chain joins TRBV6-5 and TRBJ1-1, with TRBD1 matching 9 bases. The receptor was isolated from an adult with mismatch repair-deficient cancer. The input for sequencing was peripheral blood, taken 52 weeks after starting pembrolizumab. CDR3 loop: CASSPRQGVNTEAFF. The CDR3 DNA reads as TGTGCCAGCAGTCCTCGACAGGGGGTGAACACTGAAGCTTTCTTT.